Each of the 21 T cell receptor beta chains below was sequenced from the same sample in a study of Ad26.COV2.S vaccination and SARS-CoV-2 variants. Measured with immunoSEQ multiplex PCR; TCRdb has only the in-frame clones, and not every one. The sample includes about 320,000 clones, more than 70% seen only once; the top ten take less than 2%. Treatment of the sample: some 19 received Ad26.COV2.S at low or high dose, single or two shots; about 5 received placebo; per-sample allocation not given. The samples date from day 63 after the first vaccine or placebo injection. The input for sequencing was peripheral blood, taken in a trial of Ad26.COV2.S vaccine versus placebo. The source is a person aged 18-60 years who received the Ad26.COV2.S COVID-19 vaccine or a placebo.

The V call is TRBV11-3, the J call TRBJ2-3, with a weak D call TRBD2 (6 bases). Germline lookup yields CDR1 SGHNT and CDR2 YENEEA. The CDR3 has 13 residues. V was pared by 3 bases and J by 3 bases, with 7 bases between. The CDR3 DNA follows: TGTGCCAGCAGCTTCGGAGGGACAGATACGCAGTATTTT. Translating gives CASSFGGTDTQYF.

The V and J genes are TRBV6-2 or TRBV6-3 and TRBJ2-7, with 8 bases identical to TRBD1. This CDR3 contains 14 residues. Trimming took 5 bases from V and 4 from J; bases not matched to a gene: 7. Germline V lookup: CDR1 MNHEY, CDR2 SVGEGT. CDR3 residues: CASSHRTGWYEQYF. CDR3 nucleotide sequence: TGTGCCAGCAGTCACAGGACAGGGTGGTACGAGCAGTACTTC.

The CDR3 region has the DNA TGTGCCAGCAGTTCGTCAGGGGGCAGGGGGTTTGGCATTCAGTACTTC. It yields the protein CASSSSGGRGFGIQYF. This chain links TRBV6-5 with TRBJ2-4; 8 nucleotides match TRBD1. The CDR3 runs to 16 residues. Looked up from germline, CDR1 is MNHEY and CDR2 is SVGAGI. Trimming at V came to 4 bases and at J to 9 bases, leaving 14 bases not matched to a gene.

CDR3 amino acids: CASSPGTETYEQYF. The CDR3 DNA is TGTGCCAGCTCACCGGGGACAGAGACATACGAGCAGTACTTC. The V call is TRBV18, the J call TRBJ2-7, with TRBD1 matching 7 bases. V was clipped by 3 bases and J by 4 bases; unmatched bases: 6. Per germline, CDR1 KGHSH and CDR2 LQKENI. The CDR3 length is 14 residues.

V gene TRBV6-8 combines with J gene TRBJ2-5; 10 bases line up with TRBD2. CDR3 length equals 16 residues. Germline lookup yields CDR1 MNHGY and CDR2 SAAAGT. V gave up 2 bases and J gave up 6 bases; unmatched junction bases: 9. The CDR3 DNA follows: TGTGCCAGCAGTTACACCCTCGGGACTAGCGAAAAGACCCAGTACTTC. Encoded protein: CASSYTLGTSEKTQYF.

This CDR3 is CASSPGGGVAEAFF. The CDR3 DNA sequence: TGTGCCAGCTCACCCGGGGGCGGGGTTGCTGAAGCTTTCTTT. The chain combines TRBV18 with TRBJ1-1, with a tentative D call TRBD1 (6 bases). The CDR3 is 14 residues long. Germline V gene lookup returns CDR1 KGHSH and CDR2 LQKENI. Deletions cut 3 bases from V and 6 bases from J, with 14 bases between. The full variable domain, in which reference TRBV18 and TRBJ1-1 provide the parts outside the CDR3, is NAGVMQNPRHLVRRRGQEARLRCSPMKGHSHVYWYRQLPEEGLKFMVYLQKENIIDESGMPKERFSAEFPKEGPSILRIQQVVRGDSAAYFCASSPGGGVAEAFFGQGTRLTVV.

The chain has TRBV7-9 and TRBJ1-6, with a tentative D call TRBD1 (5 bases). CDR3 size: 15 residues. From germline, CDR1 is SEHNR and CDR2 FQNEAQ (reference sequence). Trimming shortened V by 1 base and J by 4 bases, and 8 bases separated the two germline ends. This CDR3 reads CASSLEGVYNSPLHF. The DNA for the CDR3 is TGTGCCAGCAGCTTAGAAGGGGTGTATAATTCACCCCTCCACTTT.

The chain uses TRBV18 and TRBJ2-2; 13 bases map to TRBD2. The CDR3 has 14 residues. In germline, CDR1 is KGHSH, CDR2 LQKENI. V shed 8 bases, J shed 6 bases, and the junction held 3 bases outside the gene matches. The CDR3 region has the DNA TGTGCCAGCACCGGGACTAGCGGGGCCGGGGAGCTGTTTTTT. The encoded protein is CASTGTSGAGELFF.

This sequence joins TRBV7-2 and TRBJ2-7; no reliable D call. The length of the CDR3 is 12 residues. Germline V gene sequence: CDR1 SGHTA, CDR2 FQGNSA. V was cut by 1 base and J by 4 bases, with 5 bases left in between. DNA for the CDR3: TGTGCCAGCAGCTTAGTAAATTACGAGCAGTACTTC. It specifies CASSLVNYEQYF.

This clone was recorded a few times. In the same sample, other DNA sequences code for this CDR3. This sequence joins TRBV6-5 and TRBJ1-3, with D unclear. CDR1 is MNHEY and CDR2 is SVGAGI in the germline V gene. V dropped 6 bases and J dropped 4 bases, with 4 bases sitting between them. The CDR3 sequence is 11 residues long. The CDR3 loop is CASSQGNTIYF. The CDR3 DNA reads as TGTGCCAGCAGCCAAGGAAACACCATATATTTT.

The rearrangement uses TRBV10-1 and TRBJ2-5, with D possibly matching TRBD1 (6 bases). The germline V gene encodes CDR1 WNHNN and CDR2 SYGVQD (reference sequence). The ends were cut back, 5 bases at V and 5 bases at J, with 18 bases in the middle. The CDR3 length is 15 residues. The CDR3 protein is CASSLDRSFGETQYF. The CDR3 DNA reads as TGCGCCAGCAGTTTGGACAGATCTTTCGGGGAGACCCAGTACTTC.

The chain recombines TRBV5-6 with TRBJ2-6; unclear D gene. The V end lost 1 base, the J end lost 4 bases, and 3 bases lay between the germline ends. The CDR3 is 13 amino acids. CDR1 and CDR2 (germline): SGHDT, YYEEEE. As DNA, the CDR3 is TGTGCCAGCAGCTTGTCGGGGGCCAACGTCCTGACTTTC. Translating it yields CASSLSGANVLTF.

This clone has more than one count but fewer than ten. V and J are TRBV21-1 and TRBJ1-6. TRBV21-1 is listed as a pseudogene. The CDR3 runs to 13 residues. CDR3 protein: CARTGQYNSPLHF. CDR3 sequence (DNA): TGTGCCAGGACGGGGCAGTATAATTCACCCCTCCACTTT.

V gene TRBV2 combines with J gene TRBJ1-5; D is perhaps TRBD1 (6 bases). The CDR3 spans 13 residues. CDR1 and CDR2 from the germline V gene are SNHLY and FYNNEI. Trimming removed 8 bases from V and 3 bases from J, with 11 bases in between. CDR3 residues: CASRDTYNQPQHF. DNA for the CDR3: TGTGCCAGCCGGGACACTTACAATCAGCCCCAGCATTTT.

V is TRBV5-1 and J is TRBJ2-3, with D perhaps TRBD2 (6 bases). The germline V gene encodes CDR1 SGHRS and CDR2 YFSETQ. The ends were cut back, 3 bases at V and 1 base at J, with 15 bases in the middle. The CDR3 loop spans 16 amino acids. The CDR3 DNA sequence: TGCGCCAGCAGCTCCGGACTCCCGGGGGGCACAGATACGCAGTATTTT. It yields the protein CASSSGLPGGTDTQYF. Combining the CDR3 with reference TRBV5-1 and TRBJ2-3 gives the whole variable domain KAGVTQTPRYLIKTRGQQVTLSCSPISGHRSVSWYQQTPGQGLQFLFEYFSETQRNKGNFPGRFSGRQFSNSRSEMNVSTLELGDSALYLCASSSGLPGGTDTQYFGPGTRLTVL.

This rearrangement joins TRBV7-2 to TRBJ1-2; D is unclear. Germline CDR1 and CDR2: SGHTA and FQGNSA. This CDR3 region has 11 residues. Trimming stripped 2 bases from V and 6 bases from J, with 4 bases between. The CDR3 loop is CASSLRDGYTF. The CDR3 DNA reads as TGTGCCAGCAGCTTAAGAGATGGCTACACCTTC.

The chain couples TRBV7-9 to TRBJ1-6; D call uncertain. Germline V lookup: CDR1 SEHNR, CDR2 FQNEAQ (reference sequence). The V end lost 1 base, the J end lost 9 bases, and 13 bases lay between the germline ends. The CDR3 consists of 15 residues. DNA of the CDR3: TGTGCCAGCAGCTTAGGTGTAAGGGAAGGTTCACCCCTCCACTTT. It encodes CASSLGVREGSPLHF.

V gene TRBV5-4 combines with J gene TRBJ1-2, with 11 bases aligning to TRBD1. The V gene end was trimmed by 2 bases and the J gene end by 3 bases; junction bases not matched to a gene: 3. Germline assignment: CDR1 SGHNT and CDR2 YYREEE (reference sequence). This CDR3 has 15 residues. The CDR3, as DNA: TGTGCCAGCAGCTTCTGGACAGGGGGCGACTATGGCTACACCTTC. It yields the protein CASSFWTGGDYGYTF.

The J gene is TRBJ1-2, the V gene TRBV2; D ambiguous. Trimming removed 0 bases at V and 6 bases at J, with 17 bases between. CDR1 and CDR2 from the germline V gene are SNHLY and FYNNEI. CDR3 length equals 16 residues. The CDR3 coding sequence is TGTGCCAGCAGTGAAGCGCTTCGGCGAGTATACGATGGCTACACCTTC. Translating gives CASSEALRRVYDGYTF.

The CDR3 region is CATSRDGRTGLHNEQFF. CDR3 DNA sequence: TGTGCCACCAGCAGAGATGGCCGCACGGGACTGCACAATGAGCAGTTCTTC. V usage is TRBV15 and J usage is TRBJ2-1, with D maybe TRBD2 (6 bases). Trimming took off 0 bases at V and 5 bases at J, with 17 bases between the two ends. Germline CDR1 LNHNV, CDR2 YYDKDF (reference sequence). This CDR3 spans 17 amino acids. Using reference TRBV15 and TRBJ2-1 for the parts outside the CDR3, the full variable domain is DAMVIQNPRYQVTQFGKPVTLSCSQTLNHNVMYWYQQKSSQAPKLLFHYYDKDFNNEADTPDNFQSRRPNTSFCFLDIRSPGLGDTAMYLCATSRDGRTGLHNEQFFGPGTRLTVL.

This rearrangement joins TRBV10-2 to TRBJ2-5; 9 positions agree with TRBD2. The CDR3 covers 16 residues. CDR1 WSHSY and CDR2 SAAADI come from the germline V gene. After removal of 4 bases from V and 4 bases from J, the junction contained 10 bases not matched to a gene. This CDR3 reads CASSVIRAGGRETQYF. The CDR3 DNA reads TGCGCCAGCAGTGTGATTCGAGCGGGGGGCAGAGAGACCCAGTACTTC.